This T cell receptor beta chain is drawn from a study of vaccination effects on CD4 cells after COVID-19. Antigen-specific CD4+ T cells expanded by the ViraFEST assay with viral peptide pools were then sequenced. Subsequent to a culture period of approximately 11 days, CD4+ T cells were isolated. Subjects were given two BNT162b2 or mRNA-1273 vaccine doses. Clones were sequenced by immunoSEQ multiplex PCR, and TCRdb holds only the in-frame ones, with some missing. Of some 23,000 clones listed, roughly 76% are singletons. Findings and limits, study-wide: Healthy vaccinees showed cross-reactivity with common cold coronaviruses in only 1 of 255 vaccine-induced clones. Infection- and vaccine-induced clones contracted markedly late after vaccination.

This clone came up once. The antigen is unknown. CDR1 and CDR2 (germline): SGHTA, FQGNSA. Between the trimmed V and J ends, which lost 2 bases and 10 bases, there was a span of 12 bases. The CDR3 is 14 residues long. The source is a human donor who received a COVID-19 vaccine. The source was CD4+ T cells from PBMCs cultured with HCoV-229E spike peptides, collected after COVID-19 vaccination. J is TRBJ1-6 and V is TRBV7-2; D gene ambiguous. CDR3 amino acids: CASSLQSRISPLHF. The CDR3 DNA follows: TGTGCCAGCAGCTTACAAAGTCGGATCTCACCCCTCCACTTT.